This T cell receptor beta chain appears in the sequencing data of a study of cytomegalovirus exposure and HLA in healthy donors. Healthy bone marrow donors formed the donor group. Though probably carrying unrecorded immune exposures, donors were nominally healthy at sampling. It was with 60 Vbeta and 13 Jbeta primers that the PCR ran. TCRdb's copy holds only in-frame clones and misses some; the assay was immunoSEQ multiplex PCR. This repertoire comprises roughly 40,000 clones; its ten largest clones make up 1% to 1.5%. Of note for this clone: What it recognizes is unknown.

General study findings and limits: CMV serostatus stood as the only immune exposure information on hand. Fewer N-insertions (relative to the approximately 700-donor mean) were reportedly seen in an Asian-associated ancestry cluster in a later analysis.

This CDR3 spans 16 amino acids. With 2 bases clipped from V and 3 bases from J, the junction kept 2 bases outside the gene matches. Germline V gene lookup returns CDR1 LGHNA and CDR2 YNFKEQ. The chain employs TRBV4-2 and TRBJ2-5, with 14 bases that match TRBD2. The receptor comes from a young man in good health and CMV-seronegative. The sequenced sample was PBMCs. DNA of the CDR3: TGTGCCAGCAGCCAACCGGGACTAGCGGGAGAAGAGACCCAGTACTTC. It is translated as CASSQPGLAGEETQYF.